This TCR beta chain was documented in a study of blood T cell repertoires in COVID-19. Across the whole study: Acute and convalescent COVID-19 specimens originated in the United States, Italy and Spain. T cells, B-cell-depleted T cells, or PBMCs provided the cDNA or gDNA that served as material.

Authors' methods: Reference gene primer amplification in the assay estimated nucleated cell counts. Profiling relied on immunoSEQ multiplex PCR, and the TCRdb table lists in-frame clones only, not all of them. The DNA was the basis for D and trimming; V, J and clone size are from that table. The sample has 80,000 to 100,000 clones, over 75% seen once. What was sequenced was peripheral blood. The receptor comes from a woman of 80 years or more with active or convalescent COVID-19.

The CDR3 is CASGGQGNMETQYF. The CDR3 coding sequence is TGTGCCAGCGGGGGACAGGGGAATATGGAGACCCAGTACTTC. The chain is built from TRBV5-8 and TRBJ2-5; TRBD1 matches 10 bases. Trimming removed 7 bases from V and 5 bases from J; junction bases left unmatched: 8. The CDR3 totals 14 residues. Germline CDR1 reads SGHTS; CDR2 reads YDEGEE.